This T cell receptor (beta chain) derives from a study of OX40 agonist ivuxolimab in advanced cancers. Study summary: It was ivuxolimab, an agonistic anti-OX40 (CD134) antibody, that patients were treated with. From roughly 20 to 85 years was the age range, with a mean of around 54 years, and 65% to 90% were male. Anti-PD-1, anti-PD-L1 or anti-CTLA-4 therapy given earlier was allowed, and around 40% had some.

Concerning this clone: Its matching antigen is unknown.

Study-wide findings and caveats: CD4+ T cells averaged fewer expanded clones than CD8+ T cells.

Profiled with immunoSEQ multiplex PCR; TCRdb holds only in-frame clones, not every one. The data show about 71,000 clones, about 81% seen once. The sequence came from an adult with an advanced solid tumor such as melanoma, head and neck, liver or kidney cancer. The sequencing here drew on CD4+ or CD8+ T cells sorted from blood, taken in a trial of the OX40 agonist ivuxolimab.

This CDR3 reads CASSLGTENQPQHF. CDR3 nucleotide sequence: TGCGCCAGCAGCTTGGGGACAGAGAATCAGCCCCAGCATTTT. The rearrangement links TRBV5-1 to TRBJ1-5, with D possibly matching TRBD1 (6 bases). This CDR3 spans 14 amino acids. V lost 0 bases and J lost 4, with 8 bases in between. The V gene's germline CDR1 is SGHRS and CDR2 YFSETQ.